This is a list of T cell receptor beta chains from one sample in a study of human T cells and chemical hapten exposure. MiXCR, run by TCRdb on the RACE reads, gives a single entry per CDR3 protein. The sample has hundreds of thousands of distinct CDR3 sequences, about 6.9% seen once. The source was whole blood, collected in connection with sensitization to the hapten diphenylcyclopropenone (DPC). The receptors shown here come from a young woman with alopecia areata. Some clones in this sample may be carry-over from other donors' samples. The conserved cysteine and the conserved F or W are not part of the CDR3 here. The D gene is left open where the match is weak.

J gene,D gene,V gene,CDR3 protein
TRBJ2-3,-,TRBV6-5,ASSFSTWETDTQY
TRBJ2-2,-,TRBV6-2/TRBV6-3,ASSWSGELF
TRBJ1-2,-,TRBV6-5,ASSSSANYGYT
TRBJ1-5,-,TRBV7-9,ASSSGQFSNQPQH
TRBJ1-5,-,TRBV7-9,ATSGRVSNQPQH
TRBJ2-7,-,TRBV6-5,ASSYGSPGQGFEQY
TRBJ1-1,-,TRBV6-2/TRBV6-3,ASTSPTLGSEAF
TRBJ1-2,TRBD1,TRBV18,ASSRTGEKGYT
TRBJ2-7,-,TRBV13,ASSLGQGGEQY
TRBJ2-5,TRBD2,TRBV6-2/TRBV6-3,ASSSISGAETQY
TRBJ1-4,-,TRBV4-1,ASSPLQGGKGEKLF
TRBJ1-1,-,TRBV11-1,ASSLESTEAF
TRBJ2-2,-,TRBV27,ASRRLNTGELF
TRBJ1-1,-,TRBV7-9,ASSLRGLVDTEAF
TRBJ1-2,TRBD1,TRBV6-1,AGGTGVGYGYT
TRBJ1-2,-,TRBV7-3,ASSQDINYGYT
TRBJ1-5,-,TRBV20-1,SARVPGQYNQPQH
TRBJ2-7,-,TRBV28,ASSFPRVPEQY
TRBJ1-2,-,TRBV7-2,ASSRGTTGAYGYT
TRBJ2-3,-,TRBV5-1,ASSRSGDPLRTDTQY
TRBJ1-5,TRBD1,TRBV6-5,ASGIHPDRGNQPQH
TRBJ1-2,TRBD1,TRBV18,ASSPRDRGPGYT
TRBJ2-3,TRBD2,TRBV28,ASSKLAGAMPRETDTQY
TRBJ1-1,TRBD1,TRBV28,ATRETGATEAF
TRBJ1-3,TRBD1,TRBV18,ASSPGQGATGNTIY
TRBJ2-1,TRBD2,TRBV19,ASSIAGGHNEQF
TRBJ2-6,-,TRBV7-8,ASSFFQATGANVLT
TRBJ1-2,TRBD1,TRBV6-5,ASSYWGQGTNYGYT
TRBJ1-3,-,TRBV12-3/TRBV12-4,ASREQGSGNTIY
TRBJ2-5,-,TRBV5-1,ASSLEVTGRETQY
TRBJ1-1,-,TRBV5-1,ASSFDRMNTEAF
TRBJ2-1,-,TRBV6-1,ASTRGAGPFDEQF
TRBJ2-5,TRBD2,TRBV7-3,ASSLVGRGRQETQY
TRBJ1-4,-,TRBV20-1,SARTTGRDEKLF
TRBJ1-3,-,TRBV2,ASTPEGSSGNTIY
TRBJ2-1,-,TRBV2,ASSEQGPGSVWI
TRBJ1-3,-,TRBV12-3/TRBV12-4,ASSKGNTIY
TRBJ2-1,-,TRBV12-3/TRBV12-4,ASSLETIPYNEQF
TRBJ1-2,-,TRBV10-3,AISENGGKINGYT
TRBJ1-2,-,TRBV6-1,ASSGYIGREDHGYT
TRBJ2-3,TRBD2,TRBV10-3,AIRDPGGQTDTQY
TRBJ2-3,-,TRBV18,ASSPPEGGRSDTQY
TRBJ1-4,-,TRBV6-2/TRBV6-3,ASSYVRRRAEKLF
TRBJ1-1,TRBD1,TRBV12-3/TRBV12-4,ASSRGTGGGNTEAF
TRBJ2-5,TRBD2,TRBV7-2,ASSSPILAGMETQY
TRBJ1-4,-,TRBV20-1,SARDTRATNEKLF